Given below is one TCR beta chain in context. Per the germline V gene, CDR1 is ENHRY and CDR2 is SYGVKD. With 4 bases clipped from V and 5 bases from J, the junction kept 3 bases outside the gene matches. The CDR3 is made up of 14 amino acids. The investigators amplified TCR beta CDR3 regions from RNA transcripts. The HTBI set primed first-round TCR CDR3 RT-PCR. A single record per CDR3 protein comes from TCRdb applying MiXCR to the multiplex PCR reads. Of 660,000 or so distinct CDR3 sequences listed, about a fifth are singletons. The sample comes from a study of T cells in Graves' hyperthyroidism and ophthalmopathy. Patients showing uncontrolled infection, other autoimmune disease, pregnancy or lactation were ineligible. Diagnoses rested on clinical symptoms, serum thyroxine and TRAb, thyroid ultrasound and orbital computed tomography. This sample holds PBMCs from approximately 9 ml fresh peripheral blood.

The chain joins TRBV10-3 to TRBJ2-1; the match to TRBD2 covers 9 bases. This clonotype was obtained from a man younger than 40 with Graves' ophthalmopathy. Sequenced input: blood. CDR3 nucleotides: TGTGCCATCAGTGGGACTAGCGAGAACAATGAGCAGTTCTTC. Translated: CAISGTSENNEQFF.